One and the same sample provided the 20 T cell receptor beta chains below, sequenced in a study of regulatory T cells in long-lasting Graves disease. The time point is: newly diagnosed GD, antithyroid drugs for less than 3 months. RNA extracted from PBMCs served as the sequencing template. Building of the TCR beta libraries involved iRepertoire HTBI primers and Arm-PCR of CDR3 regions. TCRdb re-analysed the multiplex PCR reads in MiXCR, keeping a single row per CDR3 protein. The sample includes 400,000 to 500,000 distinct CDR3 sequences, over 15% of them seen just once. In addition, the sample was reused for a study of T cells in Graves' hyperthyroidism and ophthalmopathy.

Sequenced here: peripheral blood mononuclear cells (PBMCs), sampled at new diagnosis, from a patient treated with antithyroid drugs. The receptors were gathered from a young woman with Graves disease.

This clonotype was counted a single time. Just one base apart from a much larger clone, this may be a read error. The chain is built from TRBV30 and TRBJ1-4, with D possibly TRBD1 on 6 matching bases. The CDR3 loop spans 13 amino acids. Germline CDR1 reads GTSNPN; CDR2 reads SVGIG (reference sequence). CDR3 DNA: TGTGCCTCGAGTCCGGACAGTCATGAAAAACTGTTTTTT. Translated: CASSPDSHEKLFF.

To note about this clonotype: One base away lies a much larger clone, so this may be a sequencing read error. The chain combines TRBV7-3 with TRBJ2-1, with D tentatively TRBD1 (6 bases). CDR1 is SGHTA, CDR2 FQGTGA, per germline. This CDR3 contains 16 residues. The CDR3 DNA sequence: TGTGCCAGCGCACTGAGGTTTGGGGGCCGGGGTAATGATCAGTTCTTC. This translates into CASALRFGGRGNDQFF.

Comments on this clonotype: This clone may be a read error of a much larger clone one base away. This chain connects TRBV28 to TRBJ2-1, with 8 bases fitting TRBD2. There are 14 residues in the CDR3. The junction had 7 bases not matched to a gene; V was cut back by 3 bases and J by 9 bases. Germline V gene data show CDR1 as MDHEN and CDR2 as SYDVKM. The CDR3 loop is CASSFNGRAGEQFF. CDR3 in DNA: TGTGCCAGCAGTTTTAACGGGAGGGCGGGTGAGCAGTTCTTC.

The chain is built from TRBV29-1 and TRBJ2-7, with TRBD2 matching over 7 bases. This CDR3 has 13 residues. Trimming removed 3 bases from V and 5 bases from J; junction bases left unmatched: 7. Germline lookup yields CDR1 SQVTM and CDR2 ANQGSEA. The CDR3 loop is CSVDGFRGDEQYF. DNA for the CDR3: TGCAGCGTTGATGGGTTCCGGGGGGACGAGCAGTACTTC.

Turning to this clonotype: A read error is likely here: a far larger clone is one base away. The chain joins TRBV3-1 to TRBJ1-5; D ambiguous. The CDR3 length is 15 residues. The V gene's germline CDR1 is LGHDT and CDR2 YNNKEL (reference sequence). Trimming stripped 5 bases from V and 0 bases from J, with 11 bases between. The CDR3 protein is CASSVDGISNQPQHF. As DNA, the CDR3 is TGTGCCAGCAGCGTAGATGGCATTAGCAATCAGCCCCAGCATTTT.

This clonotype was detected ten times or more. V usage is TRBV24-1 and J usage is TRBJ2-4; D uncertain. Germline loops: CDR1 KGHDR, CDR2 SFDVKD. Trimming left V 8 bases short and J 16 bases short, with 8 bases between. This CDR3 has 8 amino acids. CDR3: CATTKQYF. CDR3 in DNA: TGTGCCACCACCAAGCAATACTTC.

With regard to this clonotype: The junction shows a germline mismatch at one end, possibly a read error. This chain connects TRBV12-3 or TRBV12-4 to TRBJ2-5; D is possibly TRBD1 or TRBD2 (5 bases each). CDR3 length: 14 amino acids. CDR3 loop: CASSFGGPQGTQYF. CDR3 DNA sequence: TGTGCCAGCAGTTTTGGGGGACCGCAAGGGACCCAGTACTTC.

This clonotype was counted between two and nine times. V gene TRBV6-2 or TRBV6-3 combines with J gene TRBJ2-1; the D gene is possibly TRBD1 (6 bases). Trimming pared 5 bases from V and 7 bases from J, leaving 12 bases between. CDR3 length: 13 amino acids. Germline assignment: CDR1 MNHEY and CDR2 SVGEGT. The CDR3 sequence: CASSERGFNEQFF. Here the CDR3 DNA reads TGTGCCAGCAGTGAAAGGGGGTTTAATGAGCAGTTCTTC.

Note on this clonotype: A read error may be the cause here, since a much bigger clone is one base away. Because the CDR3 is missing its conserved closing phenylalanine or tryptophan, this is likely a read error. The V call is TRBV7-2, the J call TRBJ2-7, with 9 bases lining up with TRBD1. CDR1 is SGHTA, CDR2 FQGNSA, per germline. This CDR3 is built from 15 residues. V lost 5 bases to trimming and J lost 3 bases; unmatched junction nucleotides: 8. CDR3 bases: TGTGCCAGCAGCCCAACCCCGGGACAGGGCTACGAGCAGTACTCC. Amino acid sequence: CASSPTPGQGYEQYS.

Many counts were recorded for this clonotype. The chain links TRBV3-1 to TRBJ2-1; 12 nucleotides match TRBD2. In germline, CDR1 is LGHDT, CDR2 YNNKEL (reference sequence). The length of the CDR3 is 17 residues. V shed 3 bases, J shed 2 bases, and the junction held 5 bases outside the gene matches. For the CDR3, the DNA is TGTGCCAGCAGCCACGTCGCTAGCGGGAGGGCCTACAATGAGCAGTTCTTC. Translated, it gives CASSHVASGRAYNEQFF.

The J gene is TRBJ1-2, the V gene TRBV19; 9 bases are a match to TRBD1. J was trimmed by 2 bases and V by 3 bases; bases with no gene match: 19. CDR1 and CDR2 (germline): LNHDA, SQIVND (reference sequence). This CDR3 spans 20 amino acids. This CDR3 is CASSITKGPQGQGSNYGYTF. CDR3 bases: TGTGCCAGTAGTATCACCAAAGGGCCCCAAGGACAGGGGTCGAACTATGGCTACACCTTC.

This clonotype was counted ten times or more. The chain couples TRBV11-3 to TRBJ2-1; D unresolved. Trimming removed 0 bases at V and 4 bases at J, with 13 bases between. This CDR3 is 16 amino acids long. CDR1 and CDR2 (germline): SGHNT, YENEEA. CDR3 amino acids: CASSLEGSPKYNEQFF. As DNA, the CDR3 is TGTGCCAGCAGCTTAGAAGGGTCCCCAAAGTACAATGAGCAGTTCTTC.

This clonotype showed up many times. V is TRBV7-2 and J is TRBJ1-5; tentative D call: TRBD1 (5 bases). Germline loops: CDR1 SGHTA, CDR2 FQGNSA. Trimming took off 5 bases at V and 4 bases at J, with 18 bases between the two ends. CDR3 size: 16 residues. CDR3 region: CASSQSAQGANQPQHF. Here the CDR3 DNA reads TGTGCCAGCAGCCAGTCTGCGCAGGGAGCGAATCAGCCCCAGCATTTT. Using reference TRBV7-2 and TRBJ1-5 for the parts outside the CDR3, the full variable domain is GAGVSQSPSNKVTEKGKDVELRCDPISGHTALYWYRQSLGQGLEFLIYFQGNSAPDKSGLPSDRFSAERTGGSVSTLTIQRTQQEDSAVYLCASSQSAQGANQPQHFGDGTRLSIL.

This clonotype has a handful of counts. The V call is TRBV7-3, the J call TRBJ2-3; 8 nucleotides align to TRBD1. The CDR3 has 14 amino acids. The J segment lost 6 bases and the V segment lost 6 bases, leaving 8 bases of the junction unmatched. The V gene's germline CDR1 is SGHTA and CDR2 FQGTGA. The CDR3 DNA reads TGTGCCAGCAGGGCGTCAGGGGGCAGCGATACGCAGTATTTT. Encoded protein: CASRASGGSDTQYF.

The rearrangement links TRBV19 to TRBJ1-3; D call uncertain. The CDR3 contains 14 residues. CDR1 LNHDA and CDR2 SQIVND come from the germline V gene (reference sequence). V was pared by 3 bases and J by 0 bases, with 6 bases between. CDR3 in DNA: TGTGCCAGTAGTATGTCAAACTCTGGAAACACCATATATTTT. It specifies CASSMSNSGNTIYF. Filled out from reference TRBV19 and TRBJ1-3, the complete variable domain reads DGGITQSPKYLFRKEGQNVTLSCEQNLNHDAMYWYRQDPGQGLRLIYYSQIVNDFQKGDIAEGYSVSREKKESFPLTVTSAQKNPTAFYLCASSMSNSGNTIYFGEGSWLTVV.

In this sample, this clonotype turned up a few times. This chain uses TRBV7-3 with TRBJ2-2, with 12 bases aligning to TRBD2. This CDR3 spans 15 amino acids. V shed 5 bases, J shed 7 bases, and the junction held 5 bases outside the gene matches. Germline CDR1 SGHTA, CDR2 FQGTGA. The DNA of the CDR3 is TGTGCCAGCAGCGCTAGCGGGAGGGCAGTCGGGGAGCTGTTTTTT. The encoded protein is CASSASGRAVGELFF.

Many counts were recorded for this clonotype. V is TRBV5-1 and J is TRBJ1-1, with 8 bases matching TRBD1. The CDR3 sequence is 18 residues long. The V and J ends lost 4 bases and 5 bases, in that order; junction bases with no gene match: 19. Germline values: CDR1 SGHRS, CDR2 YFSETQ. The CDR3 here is CASSLLGQGNVLDTEAFF. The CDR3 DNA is TGCGCCAGCAGCCTACTTGGACAGGGTAATGTCCTGGATACTGAAGCTTTCTTT. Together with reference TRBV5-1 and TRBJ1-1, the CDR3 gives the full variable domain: KAGVTQTPRYLIKTRGQQVTLSCSPISGHRSVSWYQQTPGQGLQFLFEYFSETQRNKGNFPGRFSGRQFSNSRSEMNVSTLELGDSALYLCASSLLGQGNVLDTEAFFGQGTRLTVV.

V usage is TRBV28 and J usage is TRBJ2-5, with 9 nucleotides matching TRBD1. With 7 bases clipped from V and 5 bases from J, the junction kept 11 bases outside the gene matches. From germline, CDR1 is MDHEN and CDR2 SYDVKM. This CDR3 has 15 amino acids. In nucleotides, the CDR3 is TGTGCCAGCACCAACGCCGGGACAGGGCGGGAGACCCAGTACTTC. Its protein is CASTNAGTGRETQYF.

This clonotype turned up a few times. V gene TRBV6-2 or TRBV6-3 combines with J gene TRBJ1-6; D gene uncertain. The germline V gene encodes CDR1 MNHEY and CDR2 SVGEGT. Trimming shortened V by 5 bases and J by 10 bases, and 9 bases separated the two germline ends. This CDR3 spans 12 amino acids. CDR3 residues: CASSTTESPLHF. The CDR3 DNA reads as TGTGCCAGCAGTACGACCGAGTCACCCCTCCACTTT.

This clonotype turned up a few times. The CDR3 here is CASSMEGQVNNQPQHF. CDR3 coding DNA: TGTGCCAGTAGTATGGAGGGGCAGGTAAACAATCAGCCCCAGCATTTT. The chain recombines TRBV19 with TRBJ1-5; tentatively, D is TRBD1 (5 bases). Germline V lookup: CDR1 LNHDA, CDR2 SQIVND (reference sequence). The CDR3 is 16 residues long. The V and J ends lost 3 bases and 3 bases respectively, with 15 bases between them.